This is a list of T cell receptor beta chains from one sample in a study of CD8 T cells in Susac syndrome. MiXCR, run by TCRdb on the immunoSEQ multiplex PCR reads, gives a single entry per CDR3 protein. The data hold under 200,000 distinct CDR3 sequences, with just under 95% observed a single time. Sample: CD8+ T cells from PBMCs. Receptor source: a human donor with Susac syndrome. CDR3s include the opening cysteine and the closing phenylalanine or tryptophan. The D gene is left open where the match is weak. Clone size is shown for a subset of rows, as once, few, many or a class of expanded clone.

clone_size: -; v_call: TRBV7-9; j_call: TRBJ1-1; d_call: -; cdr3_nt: TGTGCCAGCAGCACGGACACCACTGAAGCTTTCTTT; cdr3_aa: CASSTDTTEAFF
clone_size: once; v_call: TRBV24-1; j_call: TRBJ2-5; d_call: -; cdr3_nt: TGTGCCACCAGTGAAGGACAGATTCCACAAGAGACCCAGTACTTC; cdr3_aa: CATSEGQIPQETQYF
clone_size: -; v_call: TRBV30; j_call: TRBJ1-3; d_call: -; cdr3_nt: TGTGCCTATAAAACTGTTCGAAACACCATATATTTT; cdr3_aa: CAYKTVRNTIYF
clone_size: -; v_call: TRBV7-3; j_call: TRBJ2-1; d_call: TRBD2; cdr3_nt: TGTGCCAGCAGCTCAACGGGGGGCTACAATGAGCAGTTCTTC; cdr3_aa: CASSSTGGYNEQFF
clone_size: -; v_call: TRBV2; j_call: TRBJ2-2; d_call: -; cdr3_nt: TGTGCCAGCAGTGAACAGGGGCCCGCGAACACCGGGGAGCTGTTTTTT; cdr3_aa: CASSEQGPANTGELFF
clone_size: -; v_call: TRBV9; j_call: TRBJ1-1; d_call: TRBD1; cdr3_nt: TGTGCCAGCAGCGTGGAAGGGACAGCCGCTGAAGCTTTCTTT; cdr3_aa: CASSVEGTAAEAFF
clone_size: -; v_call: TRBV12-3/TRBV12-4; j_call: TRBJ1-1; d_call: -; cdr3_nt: TGTGCCAGCAGTCCCGGACAGGAAGCTTTCTTT; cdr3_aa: CASSPGQEAFF
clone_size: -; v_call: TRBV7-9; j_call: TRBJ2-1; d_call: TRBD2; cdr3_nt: TGTGCCAGCAGCACTAGACGGGGGAGGGTAAATGAGCAGTTCTTC; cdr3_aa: CASSTRRGRVNEQFF
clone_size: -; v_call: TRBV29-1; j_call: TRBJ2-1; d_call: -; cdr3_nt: TGCAGCGTTGAAGATCCGACCCCCGGGAGTATTTACAATGAGCAGTTCTTC; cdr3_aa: CSVEDPTPGSIYNEQFF
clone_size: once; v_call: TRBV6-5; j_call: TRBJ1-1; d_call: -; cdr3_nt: TGTGCCAGCAGTACGGGCGGGTACGACTCGGCTGAAGCTTTCTTT; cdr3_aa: CASSTGGYDSAEAFF
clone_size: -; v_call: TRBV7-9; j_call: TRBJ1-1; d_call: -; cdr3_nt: TGTGCCAGCAGCTTAGTTCTGATCATGAACACTGAAGCTTTCTTT; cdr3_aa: CASSLVLIMNTEAFF
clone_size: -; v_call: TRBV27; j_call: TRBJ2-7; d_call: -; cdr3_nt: TGTGCCAGCAGTTTTGGCGGCCGCGAGCAGTACTTC; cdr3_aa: CASSFGGREQYF
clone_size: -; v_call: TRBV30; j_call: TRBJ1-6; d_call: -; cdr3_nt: TGTGCCTGGAGTACCCACCGGGACGGAGATTCACCCCTCCACTTT; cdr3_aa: CAWSTHRDGDSPLHF
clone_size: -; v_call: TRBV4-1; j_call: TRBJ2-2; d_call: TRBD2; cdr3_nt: TGCGCCAGCAGCCTCTTAGGCGGGGGGCACGGCGGGGAGCTGTTTTTT; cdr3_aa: CASSLLGGGHGGELFF
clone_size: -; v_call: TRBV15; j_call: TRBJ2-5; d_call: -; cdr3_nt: TGTGCCACCAGCAGAGGGGGACAAAAAGAGACCCAGTACTTC; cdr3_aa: CATSRGGQKETQYF
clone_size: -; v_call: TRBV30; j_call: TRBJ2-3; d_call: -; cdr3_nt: TGTGCCTGGAGTCGTGGGAACACAGATACGCAGTATTTT; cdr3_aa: CAWSRGNTDTQYF